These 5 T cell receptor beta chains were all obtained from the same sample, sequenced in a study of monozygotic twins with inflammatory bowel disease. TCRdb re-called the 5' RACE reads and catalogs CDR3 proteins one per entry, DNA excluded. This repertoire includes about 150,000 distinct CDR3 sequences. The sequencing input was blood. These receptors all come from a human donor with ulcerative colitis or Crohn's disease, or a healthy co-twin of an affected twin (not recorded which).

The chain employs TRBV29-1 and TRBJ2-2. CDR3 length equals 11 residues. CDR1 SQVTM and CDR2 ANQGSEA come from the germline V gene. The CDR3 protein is CSVTDSGELFF.

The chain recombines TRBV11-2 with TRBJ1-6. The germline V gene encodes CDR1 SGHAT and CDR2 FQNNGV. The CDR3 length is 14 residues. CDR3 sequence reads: CASSLESGNSPLHF.

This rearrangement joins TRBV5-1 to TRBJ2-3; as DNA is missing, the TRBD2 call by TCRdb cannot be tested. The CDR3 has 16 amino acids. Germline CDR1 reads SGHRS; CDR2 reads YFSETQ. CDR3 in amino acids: CASSTTSGGNTDTQYF.

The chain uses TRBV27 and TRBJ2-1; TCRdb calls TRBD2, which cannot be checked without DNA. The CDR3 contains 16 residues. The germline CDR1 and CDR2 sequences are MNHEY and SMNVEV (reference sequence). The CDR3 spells CASSGLAGIGGGEQFF.

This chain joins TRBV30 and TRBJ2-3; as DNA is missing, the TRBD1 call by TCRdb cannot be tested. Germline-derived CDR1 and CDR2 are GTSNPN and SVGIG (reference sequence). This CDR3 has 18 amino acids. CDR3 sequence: CAWSASRLALSRGDTQYF.